The rows below give T cell receptor beta chains drawn from one sample of a study of cytomegalovirus exposure and HLA in healthy donors. TCRdb's table, derived via immunoSEQ multiplex PCR, lists solely in-frame clones and lacks some. The data hold some 140,000 clones, with over 70% observed a single time. The source material was PBMCs. The origin of the receptors is a young man in good health and CMV-seronegative. Both conserved end residues are part of each CDR3.

j_call	v_call	cdr3_aa
TRBJ2-7	TRBV7-8	CASSNQNLEQYF
TRBJ1-2	TRBV5-5	CASSYDDGTTNYGYTF
TRBJ2-5	TRBV29-1	CSVVYRGQETQYF
TRBJ2-3	TRBV29-1	CSAGTEASWSQYF
TRBJ2-7	TRBV11-2	CASSLGQTIYEQYF
TRBJ2-5	TRBV7-6	CASSLRGGSTKETQYF
TRBJ2-3	TRBV5-6	CASTLTLSGGGADTQYF
TRBJ2-5	TRBV15	CATSRGAPAGRQETQYF
TRBJ2-7	TRBV19	CASRKQGDSYEQYF
TRBJ2-5	TRBV4-2	CASSQDSDRAGETQYF
TRBJ2-5	TRBV5-1	CASSGQGTEETQYF
TRBJ2-7	TRBV6-1	CASSTYEQYF
TRBJ2-3	TRBV7-2	CASSLGWDRGMDTQYF
TRBJ1-5	TRBV5-6	CASSWWDRGGVGNQPQNF
TRBJ2-5	TRBV5-4	CASSYGLAGGQGGETQYF
TRBJ2-5	TRBV14	CASSQDEIRGETQYF
TRBJ2-5	TRBV4-2	CASSQGLETQYF
TRBJ2-5	TRBV19	CASSQGGGQETQYF
TRBJ2-2	TRBV5-1	CASSLGTNTGELFF
TRBJ2-5	TRBV20-1	CSAWGGETQYF
TRBJ2-5	TRBV5-1	CASREGDRGFQETQYF
TRBJ2-5	TRBV5-1	CASSEGGGRETQYF
TRBJ1-1	TRBV5-1	CASSLGVGTEAFF
TRBJ2-7	TRBV6-1	CASSHTGSEQYF
TRBJ1-3	TRBV19	CASGSGQGNTIYF
TRBJ2-1	TRBV4-3	CASSRDGQGVGNEQFF
TRBJ2-7	TRBV6-1	CASSETTGQGPYEQYF
TRBJ2-5	TRBV9	CASSGPMPGGPAETQYF
TRBJ2-2	TRBV7-9	CASSLSVLAGAPPGELFF
TRBJ2-4	TRBV19	CASSLQGAGNIQYF
TRBJ2-7	TRBV9	CASSEGAGPSYEQYF
TRBJ2-3	TRBV10-3	CATGLSRGDTQYF
TRBJ2-2	TRBV5-6	CASSQGTVAGELFF
TRBJ2-7	TRBV29-1	CSVEVLAGSEQYF
TRBJ1-5	TRBV28	CASKTGNQPQHF
TRBJ1-2	TRBV5-1	CASSSGQGNNYGYTF
TRBJ2-1	TRBV19	CASSNRGALDNEQFF
TRBJ1-5	TRBV28	CASSLGGLSNQPQHF
TRBJ2-3	TRBV5-1	CASSLGEGDTQYF